This T cell receptor (beta chain) is from a study of blood T cell repertoires in COVID-19. Study information: Samples came from the United States, Italy and Spain, spanning acute and convalescent COVID-19. The analysed material was cDNA or gDNA that came from T cells, B-cell-depleted T cells, or PBMCs.

In the original analysis: How many nucleated cells were present was estimated from reference gene primer amplification. Sequenced by immunoSEQ multiplex PCR; TCRdb stores in-frame clones only, minus some. From that table come the V and J calls and clone size; the DNA was used to work out D and trimming. The sample lists a few hundred thousand clones, around 89% occurring once. This clone occurred a few times. V was clipped by 4 bases and J by 3 bases, with 14 bases between them. The CDR3 is made up of 14 amino acids. CDR1 SGHRS and CDR2 YFSETQ come from the germline V gene. Sequencing was performed on peripheral blood. The clonotype was recovered from a woman aged 40 to 49 with COVID-19, enrolled during active disease. The V gene is TRBV5-1, the J gene TRBJ2-7, with TRBD2 as a possible D gene (6 bases). CDR3 sequence: CASSRRDSNYEQYF. The CDR3 DNA sequence: TGCGCCAGCAGCCGGCGGGACTCCAACTACGAGCAGTACTTC.